This T cell receptor beta chain was obtained from a study of CD8+CD57+ T cells in acquired aplastic anemia. About the study: The DNA of sorted CD4+ and CD8+ cells averaged approximately 2.9 ug.

It was genomic DNA that served as the template for profiling TCR beta VDJ and CDR3. TCRdb re-analysed the reads in MiXCR, keeping a single row per CDR3 protein. The sample holds about 190,000 distinct CDR3 sequences, roughly half seen once. The TCR originated in a human donor in good health, serving as a control. Sample: sorted CD4+, CD8+, or CD8+CD57+ T cells (not recorded which) from PBMCs.

The CDR3 here is CASSHRDWGIRQYF. For the CDR3, the DNA is TGTGCCAGCAGTCACCGGGACTGGGGAATAAGGCAGTACTTC. V is TRBV12-3 or TRBV12-4 and J is TRBJ2-7, with D possibly being TRBD2 (6 bases). This CDR3 has 14 amino acids. V gave up 5 bases and J gave up 9 bases, with 20 bases separating them.